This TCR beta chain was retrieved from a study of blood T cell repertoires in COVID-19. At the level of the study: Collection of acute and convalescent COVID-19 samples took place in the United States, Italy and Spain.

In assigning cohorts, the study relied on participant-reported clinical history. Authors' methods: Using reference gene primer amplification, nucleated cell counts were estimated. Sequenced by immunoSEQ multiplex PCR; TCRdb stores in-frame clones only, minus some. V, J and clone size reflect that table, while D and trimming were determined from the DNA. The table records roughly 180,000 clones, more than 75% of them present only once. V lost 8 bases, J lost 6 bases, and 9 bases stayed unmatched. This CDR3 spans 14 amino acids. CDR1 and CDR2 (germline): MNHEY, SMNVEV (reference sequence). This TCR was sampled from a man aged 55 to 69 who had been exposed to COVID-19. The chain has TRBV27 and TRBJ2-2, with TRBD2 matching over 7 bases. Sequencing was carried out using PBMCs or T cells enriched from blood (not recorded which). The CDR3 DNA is TGTGCCAGCTCGGCGGGGGTGAGCGCCGGGGAGCTGTTTTTT. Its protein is CASSAGVSAGELFF.